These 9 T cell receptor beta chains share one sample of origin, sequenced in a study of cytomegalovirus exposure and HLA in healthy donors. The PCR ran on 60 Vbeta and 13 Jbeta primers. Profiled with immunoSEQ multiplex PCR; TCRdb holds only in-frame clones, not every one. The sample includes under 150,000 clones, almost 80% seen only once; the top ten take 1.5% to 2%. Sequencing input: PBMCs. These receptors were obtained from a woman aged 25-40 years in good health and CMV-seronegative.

Here the CDR3 DNA reads TGCGCCAGCAGCCAAGACGCAGTTAATTCACCCCTCCACTTT. Its protein is CASSQDAVNSPLHF. This rearrangement joins TRBV4-1 to TRBJ1-6; D is uncertain. This CDR3 has 14 amino acids. Germline V gene data show CDR1 as MGHRA and CDR2 as YSYEKL. The V and J ends lost 0 bases and 6 bases respectively, with 6 bases between them.

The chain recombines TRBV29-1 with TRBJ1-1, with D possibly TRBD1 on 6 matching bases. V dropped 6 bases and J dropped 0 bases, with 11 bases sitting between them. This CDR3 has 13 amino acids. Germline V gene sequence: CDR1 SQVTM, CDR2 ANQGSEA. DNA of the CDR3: TGCAGCGTGCTCCAGGGGTTGAACACTGAAGCTTTCTTT. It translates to CSVLQGLNTEAFF.

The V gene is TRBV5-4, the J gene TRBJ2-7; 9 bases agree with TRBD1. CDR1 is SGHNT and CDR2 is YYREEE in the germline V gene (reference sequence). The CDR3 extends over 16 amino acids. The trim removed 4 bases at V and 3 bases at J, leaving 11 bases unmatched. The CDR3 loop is CASSDRAQGAGYEQYF. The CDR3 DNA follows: TGTGCCAGCAGCGACCGAGCACAGGGGGCGGGCTACGAGCAGTACTTC.

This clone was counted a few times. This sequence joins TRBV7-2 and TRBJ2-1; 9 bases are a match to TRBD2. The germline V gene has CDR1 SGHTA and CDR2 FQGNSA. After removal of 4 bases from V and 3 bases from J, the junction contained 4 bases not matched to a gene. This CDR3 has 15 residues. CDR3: CASSSGRGGYNEQFF. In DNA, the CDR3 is TGTGCCAGCAGCTCTGGGCGGGGGGGCTACAATGAGCAGTTCTTC.

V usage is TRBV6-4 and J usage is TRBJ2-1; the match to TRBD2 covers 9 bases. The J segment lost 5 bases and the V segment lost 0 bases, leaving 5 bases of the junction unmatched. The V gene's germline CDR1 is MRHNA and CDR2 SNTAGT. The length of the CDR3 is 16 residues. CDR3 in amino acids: CASSDSERGDHNEQFF. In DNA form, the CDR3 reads TGTGCCAGCAGTGACTCGGAGCGGGGGGACCACAATGAGCAGTTCTTC.

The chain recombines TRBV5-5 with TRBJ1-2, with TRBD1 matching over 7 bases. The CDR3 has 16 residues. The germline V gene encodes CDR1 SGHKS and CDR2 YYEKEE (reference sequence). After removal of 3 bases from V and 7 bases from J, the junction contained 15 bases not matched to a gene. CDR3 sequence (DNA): TGTGCCAGCAGCTCCATAAAGGAGGGGGCTCGGAGTGGCTACACCTTC. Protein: CASSSIKEGARSGYTF.

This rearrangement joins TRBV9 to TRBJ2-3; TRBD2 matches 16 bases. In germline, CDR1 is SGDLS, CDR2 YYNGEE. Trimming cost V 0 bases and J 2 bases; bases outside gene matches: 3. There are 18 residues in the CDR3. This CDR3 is CASSVAGLAGGITDTQYF. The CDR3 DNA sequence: TGTGCCAGCAGCGTAGCGGGACTAGCGGGGGGGATCACAGATACGCAGTATTTT.

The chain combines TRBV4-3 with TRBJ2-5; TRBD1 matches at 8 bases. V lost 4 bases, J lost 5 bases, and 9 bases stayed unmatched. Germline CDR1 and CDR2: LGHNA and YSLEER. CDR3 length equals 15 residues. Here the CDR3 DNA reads TGCGCCAGCAGCCGACTGACAGGGGTTGGGGAGACCCAGTACTTC. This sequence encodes CASSRLTGVGETQYF.

The CDR3 sequence: CASSLGGGQGANEQYF. Here the CDR3 DNA reads TGTGCCAGCAGCTTAGGGGGGGGACAGGGCGCCAACGAGCAGTACTTC. This chain uses TRBV7-6 with TRBJ2-7, with 9 nucleotides matching TRBD1. Germline V gene sequence: CDR1 SGHVS, CDR2 FNYEAQ. The V segment lost 1 base and the J segment 5 bases; nucleotides outside the gene matches: 9. The CDR3 spans 16 residues.